Following are 4 T cell receptor beta chains from one sample sequenced in a study of T-cell reconstitution after alpha-beta-depleted transplantation in children. Unique molecular identifiers featured in how the TCRbeta library was prepared. MiXCR, run by TCRdb on the PCR reads, gives a single entry per CDR3 protein. The sample has 75,000 to 90,000 distinct CDR3 sequences, roughly an eighth seen once. The sequencing here drew on PBMCs, mostly from graft donor cells, taken 180 days after TCRalphabeta/CD19-depleted stem cell transplant. Source of these receptors: a male patient between 2 and 10 years old who had a stem cell transplant for acute lymphoblastic leukemia, so the T cells may come from the graft donor.

The chain has TRBV5-1 and TRBJ1-2; 7 nucleotides match TRBD1. The CDR3 totals 13 residues. Trimming cost V 1 base and J 8 bases; bases outside gene matches: 5. Germline V gene data show CDR1 as SGHRS and CDR2 as YFSETQ. CDR3 residues: CASSLQGGRGYTF. As DNA, the CDR3 is TGCGCCAGCAGCTTGCAGGGGGGCCGGGGCTACACCTTC.

This clonotype was seen repeatedly, ten times or more. The J gene is TRBJ2-1, the V gene TRBV29-1, with 12 bases fitting TRBD2. V lost 7 bases and J lost 0; bases outside the gene matches: 4. The CDR3 has 15 amino acids. In germline, CDR1 is SQVTM, CDR2 ANQGSEA. The CDR3 nucleotides read TGCAGCGCAGGACTAGCGGGGAGCTCCTACAATGAGCAGTTCTTC. As protein: CSAGLAGSSYNEQFF.

The chain recombines TRBV7-2 with TRBJ2-1; D gene unclear. The V end was cut by 5 bases, the J end by 12 bases, with 14 bases between. Germline lookup yields CDR1 SGHTA and CDR2 FQGNSA. The CDR3 covers 12 residues. The CDR3 is CASSLQLARQFF. In nucleotides, the CDR3 is TGTGCCAGCAGCCTACAGCTGGCCCGGCAGTTCTTC.

The rearrangement links TRBV6-2 or TRBV6-3 to TRBJ1-5, with D unresolved. In germline, CDR1 is MNHEY, CDR2 SVGEGT. This CDR3 contains 13 residues. The ends were cut back, 11 bases at V and 5 bases at J, with 16 bases in the middle. CDR3 protein: CASSVGFYQPQHF. The CDR3 nucleotides are TGTGCCTCCTCAGTGGGGTTCTATCAGCCCCAGCATTTT.